Listed below are T cell receptor beta chains from one sample, sequenced in a study of blood T cells in healthy people across ages. TCRdb redid the calling of the 5' RACE reads with MiXCR, one entry per CDR3 protein. The data contain some 710,000 distinct CDR3 sequences, less than 60% of them singletons. Sequenced material: blood. Receptors originate from a man older than 75 in good health. CDR3s include the opening cysteine and the closing phenylalanine or tryptophan. A D gene is named only where the DNA matches it firmly. Size is stated for part of the rows, as once, few or many counts, or as a class when the clone is expanded.

CDR3 DNA: TGTGCCAGCAGCCCCCGCCCAAATGAGCAGTTCTTC
CDR3 protein: CASSPRPNEQFF
clone size: -
D gene: -
J gene: TRBJ2-1
V gene: TRBV9

CDR3 DNA: TGTGCCAGTAGTAACCGCAGAGCTAATGAAAAACTGTTTTTT
CDR3 protein: CASSNRRANEKLFF
clone size: few
D gene: -
J gene: TRBJ1-4
V gene: TRBV19

CDR3 DNA: TGCGCCAGCAGCCCCAGACCCCTAGCGGGAGTGGCAGAGACCCAGTACTTC
CDR3 protein: CASSPRPLAGVAETQYF
clone size: -
D gene: TRBD2
J gene: TRBJ2-5
V gene: TRBV4-3

CDR3 DNA: TGTGCCAGCAGCCGAGCACTCACTGAAGCTTTCTTT
CDR3 protein: CASSRALTEAFF
clone size: few
D gene: -
J gene: TRBJ1-1
V gene: TRBV7-9

CDR3 DNA: TGCGCCAGCAGCTTGGTCACTAGTTCCCCTAACGAGCAGTACTTC
CDR3 protein: CASSLVTSSPNEQYF
clone size: -
D gene: -
J gene: TRBJ2-7
V gene: TRBV5-1

CDR3 DNA: TGTGCCAGCACCCTCGGAGGTAGCGGGGAGAACACAGATACGCAGTATTTT
CDR3 protein: CASTLGGSGENTDTQYF
clone size: -
D gene: TRBD2
J gene: TRBJ2-3
V gene: TRBV12-3/TRBV12-4

CDR3 DNA: TGTGCCAGCACCCTAGGACAAGTCACAGATACGCAGTATTTT
CDR3 protein: CASTLGQVTDTQYF
clone size: -
D gene: -
J gene: TRBJ2-3
V gene: TRBV12-3/TRBV12-4

CDR3 DNA: TGTGCCAGCAACTTAGTTCCCGTCAGCTCTGGGGCCAACGTCCTGACTTTC
CDR3 protein: CASNLVPVSSGANVLTF
clone size: few
D gene: -
J gene: TRBJ2-6
V gene: TRBV7-2

CDR3 DNA: TGCAGCGTTGAAGATGGGGTCGGCTACACCTTC
CDR3 protein: CSVEDGVGYTF
clone size: -
D gene: -
J gene: TRBJ1-2
V gene: TRBV29-1

CDR3 DNA: TGTGCCAGCAGCTTGGGATATGGGGAAAGGGAGACCCAGTACTTC
CDR3 protein: CASSLGYGERETQYF
clone size: -
D gene: -
J gene: TRBJ2-5
V gene: TRBV5-5

CDR3 DNA: TGTGCCAGCAGTTTTAGGCAGGAGCCCCAGCATTTT
CDR3 protein: CASSFRQEPQHF
clone size: -
D gene: -
J gene: TRBJ1-5
V gene: TRBV28

CDR3 DNA: TGCGCCAGCAGCTTACTAGCAGATTACAATGAGCAGTTCTTC
CDR3 protein: CASSLLADYNEQFF
clone size: -
D gene: -
J gene: TRBJ2-1
V gene: TRBV5-1

CDR3 DNA: TGTGCCAGCAGTTCATACCGGGACAGGGTCTACAATGAGCAGTTCTTC
CDR3 protein: CASSSYRDRVYNEQFF
clone size: -
D gene: TRBD1
J gene: TRBJ2-1
V gene: TRBV28

CDR3 DNA: TGTGCCAGCAGTTTGGGGCAGGGGACCCTCACAGATACGCAGTATTTT
CDR3 protein: CASSLGQGTLTDTQYF
clone size: -
D gene: -
J gene: TRBJ2-3
V gene: TRBV12-3/TRBV12-4